This T cell receptor (beta chain) is drawn from a study of Ad26.COV2.S vaccination and SARS-CoV-2 variants. Treatment in this sample: roughly 20 received Ad26.COV2.S at low or high dose, single or two shots; 5 received placebo; per-sample allocation not given. At day 63 after the first vaccine or placebo injection, samples were drawn. This table comes from immunoSEQ multiplex PCR, and its TCRdb copy is limited to in-frame clones, with some not included. This table holds some 390,000 clones, 75% to 90% found once. The germline V gene encodes CDR1 MNHNY and CDR2 SVGAGI (reference sequence). CDR3 length equals 16 residues. With V trimmed by 6 bases and J by 4 bases, 10 bases remained unmatched.

This material consisted of peripheral blood, taken in a trial of Ad26.COV2.S vaccine versus placebo. The TCR originated in a person between 18 and 65 years old who received the Ad26.COV2.S COVID-19 vaccine or a placebo. The chain is built from TRBV6-6 and TRBJ2-3; 10 positions agree with TRBD1. The CDR3 region has the DNA TGTGCCAGCAGGCGGGACAGGGGAGGTTTGGCAGATACGCAGTATTTT. This encodes CASRRDRGGLADTQYF.